These 12 T cell receptor beta chains were all obtained from the same sample, sequenced in a study of shared clonotypes between healthy human individuals. Measured with immunoSEQ multiplex PCR; TCRdb has only the in-frame clones, and not every one. The sample has about 2.3 million clones, approximately 95% seen once. Sample: naive CD4+ T cells from PBMCs. The subset: CD45RA+ positively selected. The receptors shown here come from a man younger than 35 in good health. Some clones in this sample may be carry-over from other donors' samples.

The J gene is TRBJ2-7, the V gene TRBV15, with TRBD2 matching over 7 bases. The V and J ends lost 3 bases and 4 bases, in that order; junction bases with no gene match: 9. Germline CDR1 LNHNV, CDR2 YYDKDF (reference sequence). CDR3 length: 15 amino acids. The CDR3 spells CATSSLGGAEYEQYF. The DNA of the CDR3 is TGTGCCACCAGCAGCCTGGGAGGGGCTGAATACGAGCAGTACTTC.

The V call is TRBV30, the J call TRBJ2-3, with 13 bases fitting TRBD2. Trimming cost V 0 bases and J 5 bases; bases outside gene matches: 5. Germline V gene lookup returns CDR1 GTSNPN and CDR2 SVGIG (reference sequence). The CDR3 length is 16 residues. The CDR3 region is CAWSVGLAGVGDTQYF. The CDR3 nucleotides are TGTGCCTGGAGTGTTGGACTAGCGGGAGTAGGAGATACGCAGTATTTT. The complete variable domain, with remaining parts taken from reference TRBV30 and TRBJ2-3, reads SQTIHQWPATLVQPVGSPLSLECTVEGTSNPNLYWYRQAAGRGLQLLFYSVGIGQISSEVPQNLSASRPQDRQFILSSKKLLLSDSGFYLCAWSVGLAGVGDTQYFGPGTRLTVL.

The J gene is TRBJ1-2, the V gene TRBV6-6; unclear D gene. The V gene's germline CDR1 is MNHNY and CDR2 SVGAGI (reference sequence). Trimming stripped 7 bases from V and 4 bases from J, with 13 bases between. This CDR3 spans 13 amino acids. The chain's CDR3 is CASNLLGSYGYTF. In DNA form, the CDR3 reads TGTGCCAGCAATTTGTTAGGGAGCTATGGCTACACCTTC.

The chain recombines TRBV29-1 with TRBJ2-3; 8 nucleotides match TRBD1. The CDR3 is made up of 12 amino acids. The germline CDR1 and CDR2 sequences are SQVTM and ANQGSEA. After removal of 6 bases from V and 12 bases from J, the junction contained 11 bases not matched to a gene. CDR3 coding DNA: TGCAGCGTCCACACCGGGGGACAGGACCAGTATTTT. Its translation is CSVHTGGQDQYF.

The chain links TRBV7-9 to TRBJ1-2, with a weak D call TRBD1 (5 bases). CDR1 is SEHNR and CDR2 is FQNEAQ in the germline V gene (reference sequence). The CDR3 has 14 residues. V lost 8 bases to trimming and J lost 6 bases, with 19 bases between them. The CDR3 coding sequence is TGTGCCAGCGACGATGGGGACCGGATGAATGGCTACACCTTC. It codes for CASDDGDRMNGYTF.

The chain recombines TRBV6-1 with TRBJ2-7; D is perhaps TRBD1 (5 bases). Germline CDR1 MNHNS, CDR2 SASEGT. The CDR3 is 13 residues long. The CDR3 nucleotides are TGTGCTACCCAGGGTAATCCCCACTACGAGCAGTACTTC. As protein: CATQGNPHYEQYF.

This sequence joins TRBV15 and TRBJ1-1; D not certain. Between the trimmed V and J ends, which lost 0 bases and 6 bases, there was a span of 5 bases. The CDR3 covers 12 residues. The germline gives CDR1 LNHNV, CDR2 YYDKDF (reference sequence). The CDR3 nucleotides are TGTGCCACCAGCAGAGATGGCGCTGAAGCTTTCTTT. It codes for CATSRDGAEAFF.

A word on this clone: Additional DNA sequences in this sample encode the identical CDR3. The genes are TRBV30 and TRBJ1-2; TRBD1 might be the D (5 bases). V lost 2 bases and J 5 bases, leaving 9 bases between the germline ends. The CDR3 extends over 12 amino acids. CDR1 is GTSNPN, CDR2 SVGIG, per germline (reference sequence). The CDR3 coding sequence is TGTGCCTGGAGTCCCCGGGGGTATGGCTACACCTTC. Its protein is CAWSPRGYGYTF.

The V call is TRBV5-6, the J call TRBJ2-6; no clear D gene. V lost 4 bases and J lost 2, with 10 bases in between. The CDR3 consists of 15 residues. Germline V gene sequence: CDR1 SGHDT, CDR2 YYEEEE. The CDR3 DNA is TGTGCCAGCAGCAGGGATTCGGCTGGGGCCAACGTCCTGACTTTC. Amino acids: CASSRDSAGANVLTF. Full variable domain (outside the CDR3, taken from reference TRBV5-6 and TRBJ2-6): DAGVTQSPTHLIKTRGQQVTLRCSPKSGHDTVSWYQQALGQGPQFIFQYYEEEERQRGNFPDRFSGHQFPNYSSELNVNALLLGDSALYLCASSRDSAGANVLTFGAGSRLTVL.

This clone was picked up one time. The chain links TRBV6-5 to TRBJ1-3; the D gene is possibly TRBD1 (5 bases). The CDR3 has 14 amino acids. V was trimmed by 8 bases and J by 0 bases, leaving 11 bases between them. The V gene's germline CDR1 is MNHEY and CDR2 SVGAGI. The CDR3 is CASRDRYSGNTIYF. The CDR3, as DNA: TGTGCCAGCCGGGACCGCTACTCTGGAAACACCATATATTTT.

The V and J genes are TRBV9 and TRBJ1-2; 7 nucleotides line up with TRBD1. The junction had 9 bases not matched to a gene; V was cut back by 4 bases and J by 0 bases. The CDR3 runs 16 residues. The germline V gene encodes CDR1 SGDLS and CDR2 YYNGEE. The chain's CDR3 is CASSRSPGGTNYGYTF. The CDR3 DNA reads TGTGCCAGCAGCCGCTCTCCAGGGGGGACTAACTATGGCTACACCTTC.

On this clone itself: In the same sample, other DNA sequences code for this CDR3. The chain has TRBV28 and TRBJ1-1; perhaps TRBD1 as D (5 bases). The CDR3 length is 13 residues. Germline V CDR1 and CDR2: MDHEN, SYDVKM. V was shortened by 2 bases and J by 3 bases, with 7 bases between the two germline ends. The CDR3 loop reads CASSLGGDTEAFF. The CDR3 DNA reads as TGTGCCAGCAGTTTAGGGGGGGACACTGAAGCTTTCTTT.